This entry features one TCR beta chain sequence. The target antigen is unknown. This specimen comes from a study of T cell responses to AZD1222 COVID-19 vaccine. V was cut by 2 bases and J by 5 bases, with 7 bases left in between. There are 13 residues in the CDR3. In germline, CDR1 is SGHRS, CDR2 YFSETQ. Method: immunoSEQ multiplex PCR; TCRdb's copy keeps in-frame clones and lacks some. The table lists over 100,000 clones, over 85% of them singletons, with 8% to 9.5% in the top ten. Study-level findings and limits: Clonal diversity may have been underestimated, and the donors were mostly white British, with more females than males.

The rearrangement uses TRBV5-1 and TRBJ2-2, with D hard to call. The sequences come from peripheral blood, collected on day 0 of AZD1222 vaccination. This receptor was obtained from an adult in good health. This CDR3 is CASSFTVTGELFF. The CDR3 DNA sequence: TGCGCCAGCAGCTTTACGGTAACCGGGGAGCTGTTTTTT.